This record covers a single TCR beta chain. The target antigen is unknown. The sample belongs to a study of T cells in Graves' hyperthyroidism and ophthalmopathy. Whole-study findings and limits: Researchers found most expanded thyroid clonotypes above 0.001 in blood as well. Onset of ophthalmopathy came a median roughly 6.9 months after the model predicted it.

RNA transcripts were the template for amplifying TCR beta CDR3 regions. HTBI primers were employed in a first-round RT-PCR of the TCR CDR3. TCRdb re-derived calls from the multiplex PCR reads in MiXCR, one entry per CDR3 protein. This sample carries 300,000 to 400,000 distinct CDR3 sequences, around a sixth of them seen once, and the ten largest clones take approximately 54%. The length of the CDR3 is 13 residues. Germline V gene sequence: CDR1 LNHDA, CDR2 SQIVND (reference sequence). V dropped 6 bases and J dropped 0; count of bases not matched to a gene: 1. This clonotype was sampled from a woman aged 45-65 years with Graves' hyperthyroidism. Sequencing was done on a sample of blood. V is TRBV19 and J is TRBJ2-5; 7 bases align to TRBD2. The CDR3 spells CASRGLDQETQYF. As DNA, the CDR3 is TGTGCCAGTAGAGGACTAGACCAAGAGACCCAGTACTTC.